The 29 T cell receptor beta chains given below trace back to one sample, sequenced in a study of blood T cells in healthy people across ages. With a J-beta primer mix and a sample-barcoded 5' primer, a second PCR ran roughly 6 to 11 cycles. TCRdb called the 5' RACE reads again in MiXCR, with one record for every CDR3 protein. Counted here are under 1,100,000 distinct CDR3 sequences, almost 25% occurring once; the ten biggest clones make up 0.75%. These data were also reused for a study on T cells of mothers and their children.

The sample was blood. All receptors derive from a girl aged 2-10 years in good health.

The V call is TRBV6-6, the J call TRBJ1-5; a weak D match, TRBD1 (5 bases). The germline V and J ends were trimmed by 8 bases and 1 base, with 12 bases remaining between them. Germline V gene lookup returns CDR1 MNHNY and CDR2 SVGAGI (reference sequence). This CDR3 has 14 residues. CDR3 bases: TGTGCCAGCTATCTCAGGGACAGCAATCAGCCCCAGCATTTT. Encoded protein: CASYLRDSNQPQHF.

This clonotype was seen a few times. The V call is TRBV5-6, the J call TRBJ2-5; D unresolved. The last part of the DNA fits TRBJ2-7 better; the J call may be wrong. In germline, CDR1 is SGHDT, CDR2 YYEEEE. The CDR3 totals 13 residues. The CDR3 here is CASSLTNSDEQYF. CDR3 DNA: TGTGCCAGCAGCTTGACTAACAGCGACGAGCAGTACTTC.

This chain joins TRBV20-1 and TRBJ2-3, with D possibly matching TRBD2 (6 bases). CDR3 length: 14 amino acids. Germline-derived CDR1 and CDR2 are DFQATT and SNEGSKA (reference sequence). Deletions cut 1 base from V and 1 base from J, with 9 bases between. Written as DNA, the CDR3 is TGCAGTGCTAGAGGACTAGGCCGCACAGATACGCAGTATTTT. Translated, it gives CSARGLGRTDTQYF.

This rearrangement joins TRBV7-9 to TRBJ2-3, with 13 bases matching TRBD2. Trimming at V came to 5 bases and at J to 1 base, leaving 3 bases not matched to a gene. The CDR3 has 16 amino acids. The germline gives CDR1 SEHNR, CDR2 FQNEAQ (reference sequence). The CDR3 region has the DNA TGTGCCAGCAGCAGGACTAGCGGGAGAGGCACAGATACGCAGTATTTT. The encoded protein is CASSRTSGRGTDTQYF.

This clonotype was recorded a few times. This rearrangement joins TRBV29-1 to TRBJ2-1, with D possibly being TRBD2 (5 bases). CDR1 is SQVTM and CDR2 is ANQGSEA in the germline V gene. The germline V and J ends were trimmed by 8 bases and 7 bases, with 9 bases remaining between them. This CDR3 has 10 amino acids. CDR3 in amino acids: CSFSENEQFF. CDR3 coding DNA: TGCAGCTTTAGCGAAAATGAGCAGTTCTTC.

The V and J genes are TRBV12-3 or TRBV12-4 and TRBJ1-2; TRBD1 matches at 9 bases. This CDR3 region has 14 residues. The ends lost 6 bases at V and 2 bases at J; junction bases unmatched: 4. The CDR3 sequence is CASRRQGENYGYTF. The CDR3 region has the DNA TGTGCCAGCAGAAGACAGGGGGAGAACTATGGCTACACCTTC.

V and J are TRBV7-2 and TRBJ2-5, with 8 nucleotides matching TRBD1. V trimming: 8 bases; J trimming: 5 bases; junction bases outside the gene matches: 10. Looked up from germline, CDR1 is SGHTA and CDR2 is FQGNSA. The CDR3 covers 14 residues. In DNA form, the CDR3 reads TGTGCCAGCGCGGACAGGGTGGCGTGGGAGACCCAGTACTTC. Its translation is CASADRVAWETQYF.

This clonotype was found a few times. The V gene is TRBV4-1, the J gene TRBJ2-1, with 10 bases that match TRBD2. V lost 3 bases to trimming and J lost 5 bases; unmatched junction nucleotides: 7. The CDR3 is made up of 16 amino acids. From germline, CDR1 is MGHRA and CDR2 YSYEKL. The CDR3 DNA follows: TGCGCCAGCAGCCAGGCACTAGCGGGATTTGACAATGAGCAGTTCTTC. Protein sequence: CASSQALAGFDNEQFF.

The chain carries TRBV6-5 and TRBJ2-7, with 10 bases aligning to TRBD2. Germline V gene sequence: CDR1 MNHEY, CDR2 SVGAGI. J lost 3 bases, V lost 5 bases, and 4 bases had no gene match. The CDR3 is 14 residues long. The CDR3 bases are TGTGCCAGCAGTGCTGGACTAGCGGTCTACGAGCAGTACTTC. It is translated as CASSAGLAVYEQYF.

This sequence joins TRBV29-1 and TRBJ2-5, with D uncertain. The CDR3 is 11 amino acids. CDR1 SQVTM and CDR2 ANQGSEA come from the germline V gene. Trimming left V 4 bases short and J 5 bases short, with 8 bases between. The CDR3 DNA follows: TGCAGCGTTGTAGTTCTGGAGACCCAGTACTTC. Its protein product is CSVVVLETQYF.

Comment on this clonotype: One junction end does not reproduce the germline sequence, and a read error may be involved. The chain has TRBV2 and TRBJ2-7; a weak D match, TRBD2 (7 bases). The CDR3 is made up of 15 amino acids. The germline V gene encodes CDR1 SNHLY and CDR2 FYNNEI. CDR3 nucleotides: TGTGCCAGCGGTGACGCGGGGCGGGGGCCCTACGAGCAGTACTTC. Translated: CASGDAGRGPYEQYF.

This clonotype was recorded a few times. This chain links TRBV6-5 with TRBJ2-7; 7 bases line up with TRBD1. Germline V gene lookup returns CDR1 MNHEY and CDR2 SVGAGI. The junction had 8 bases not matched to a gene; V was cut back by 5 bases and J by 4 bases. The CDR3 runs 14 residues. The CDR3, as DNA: TGTGCCAGCAGTCCGGGGACAGAGTCATACGAGCAGTACTTC. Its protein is CASSPGTESYEQYF.

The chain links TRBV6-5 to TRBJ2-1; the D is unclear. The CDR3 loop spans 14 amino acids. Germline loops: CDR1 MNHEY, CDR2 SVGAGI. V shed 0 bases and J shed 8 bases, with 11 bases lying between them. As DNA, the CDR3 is TGTGCCAGCAGTTACTCGGGTCGGGTCGATGAGCAGTTCTTC. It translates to CASSYSGRVDEQFF.

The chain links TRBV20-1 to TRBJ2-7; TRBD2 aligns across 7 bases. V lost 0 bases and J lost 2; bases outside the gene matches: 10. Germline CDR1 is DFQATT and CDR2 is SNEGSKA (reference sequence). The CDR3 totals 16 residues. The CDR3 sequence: CSARDGFGLGAYEQYF. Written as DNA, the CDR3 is TGCAGTGCTAGAGATGGGTTTGGACTAGGGGCCTACGAGCAGTACTTC.

The CDR3 coding sequence is TGCAGTTTCAACGGGAGAGACGAGCAGTACTTC. Encoded protein: CSFNGRDEQYF. The gene calls are TRBV20-1 and TRBJ2-7, with D perhaps matching TRBD2 (6 bases). V lost 8 bases to trimming and J lost 5 bases, with 13 bases between them. The germline V gene has CDR1 DFQATT and CDR2 SNEGSKA (reference sequence). The CDR3 is made up of 11 amino acids.

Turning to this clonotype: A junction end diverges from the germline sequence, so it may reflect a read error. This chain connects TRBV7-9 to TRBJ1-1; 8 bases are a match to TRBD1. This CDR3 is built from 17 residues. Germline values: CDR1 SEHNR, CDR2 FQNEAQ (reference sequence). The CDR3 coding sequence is TGTGCCAGCAGCTCCGCGGACAGGGAGTTCATGAACACTGAAGGTTTCTTT. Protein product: CASSSADREFMNTEGFF.

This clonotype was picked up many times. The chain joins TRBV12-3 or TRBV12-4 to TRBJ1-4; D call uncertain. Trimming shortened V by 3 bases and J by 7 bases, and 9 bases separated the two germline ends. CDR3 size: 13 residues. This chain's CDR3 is CASSLVLGEKLFF. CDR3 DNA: TGTGCCAGCAGTTTGGTCCTTGGTGAAAAACTGTTTTTT.

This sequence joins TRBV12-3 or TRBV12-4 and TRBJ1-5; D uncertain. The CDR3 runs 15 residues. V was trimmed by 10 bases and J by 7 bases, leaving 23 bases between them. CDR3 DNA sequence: TGTGCCACCAGAGAAACCGGGCCCTCCATCCAGCCCCAGCATTTT. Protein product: CATRETGPSIQPQHF.

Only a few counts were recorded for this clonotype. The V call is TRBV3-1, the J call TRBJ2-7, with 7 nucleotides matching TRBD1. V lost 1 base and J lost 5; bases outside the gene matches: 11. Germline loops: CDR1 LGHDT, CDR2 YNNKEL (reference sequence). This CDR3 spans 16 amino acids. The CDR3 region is CASSQGIAQGKNEQYF. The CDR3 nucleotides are TGTGCCAGCAGCCAAGGTATAGCACAGGGGAAGAACGAGCAGTACTTC.

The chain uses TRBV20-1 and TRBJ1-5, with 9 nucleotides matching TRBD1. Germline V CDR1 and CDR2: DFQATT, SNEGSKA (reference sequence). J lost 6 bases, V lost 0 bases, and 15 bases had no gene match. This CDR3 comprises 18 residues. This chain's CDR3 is CSARDIGRTGEVGQPQHF. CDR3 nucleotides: TGCAGTGCTAGAGATATCGGACGGACAGGGGAGGTTGGTCAGCCCCAGCATTTT.

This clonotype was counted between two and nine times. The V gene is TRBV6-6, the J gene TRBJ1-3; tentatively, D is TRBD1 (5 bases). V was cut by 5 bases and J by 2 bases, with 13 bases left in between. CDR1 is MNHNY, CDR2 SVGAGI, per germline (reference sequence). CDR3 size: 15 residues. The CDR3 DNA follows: TGTGCCAGCAGTCAAAACCCGACAGCTGGAAACACCATATATTTT. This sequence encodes CASSQNPTAGNTIYF.

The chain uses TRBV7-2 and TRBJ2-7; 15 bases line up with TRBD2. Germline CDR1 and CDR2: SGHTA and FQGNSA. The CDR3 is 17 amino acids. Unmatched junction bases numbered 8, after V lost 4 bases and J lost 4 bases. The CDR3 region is CASSWGTSGRFGYEQYF. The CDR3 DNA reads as TGTGCCAGCAGCTGGGGGACTAGCGGGAGGTTTGGATACGAGCAGTACTTC.

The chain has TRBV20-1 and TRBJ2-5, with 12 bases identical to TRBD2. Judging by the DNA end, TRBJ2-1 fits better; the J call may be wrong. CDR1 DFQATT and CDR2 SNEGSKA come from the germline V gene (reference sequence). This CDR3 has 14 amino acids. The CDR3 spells CSAPGLAGYNEQFF. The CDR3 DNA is TGCAGTGCCCCCGGACTAGCGGGGTACAATGAGCAGTTCTTC.

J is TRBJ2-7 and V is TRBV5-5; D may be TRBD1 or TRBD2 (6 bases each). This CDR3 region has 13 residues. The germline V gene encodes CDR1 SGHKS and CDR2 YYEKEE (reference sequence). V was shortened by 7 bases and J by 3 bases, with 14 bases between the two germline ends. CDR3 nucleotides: TGTGCCAGCTGGGGGGCAGGGAACTACGAGCAGTACTTC. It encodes CASWGAGNYEQYF.

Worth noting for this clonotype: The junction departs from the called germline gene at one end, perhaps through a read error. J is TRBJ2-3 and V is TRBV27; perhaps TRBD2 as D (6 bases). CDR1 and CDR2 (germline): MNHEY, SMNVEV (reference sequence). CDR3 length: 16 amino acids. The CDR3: CASSSGDSSSTDTQYF. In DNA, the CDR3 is TGTGCCAGCAGTTCGGGGGACTCATCTAGCACGGATACGCAGTATTTT.

In nucleotides, the CDR3 is TGTGCCAGCACCTCGTCGTGGGGGAATGAGCAGTTCTTC. Amino acid sequence: CASTSSWGNEQFF. This rearrangement joins TRBV28 to TRBJ2-5; tentatively, D is TRBD1 or TRBD2 (5 bases each). With the DNA end fitting TRBJ2-1 better, the J assignment may be wrong. Germline V gene lookup returns CDR1 MDHEN and CDR2 SYDVKM. The CDR3 has 13 amino acids.

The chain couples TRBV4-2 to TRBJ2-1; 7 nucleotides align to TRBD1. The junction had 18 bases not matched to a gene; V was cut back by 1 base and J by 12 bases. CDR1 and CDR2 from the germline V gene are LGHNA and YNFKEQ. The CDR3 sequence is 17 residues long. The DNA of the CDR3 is TGTGCCAGCAGCCAAGGGCCCGGGACAGTATACAATGATGGGCAGTTCTTC. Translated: CASSQGPGTVYNDGQFF.

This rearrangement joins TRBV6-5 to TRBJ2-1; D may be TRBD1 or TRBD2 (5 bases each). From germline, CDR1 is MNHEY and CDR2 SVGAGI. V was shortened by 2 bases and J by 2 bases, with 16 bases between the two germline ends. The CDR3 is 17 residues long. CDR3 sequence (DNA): TGTGCCAGCAGTTACCGTTTTGAGGGGATGGCCTACAATGAGCAGTTCTTC. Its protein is CASSYRFEGMAYNEQFF.

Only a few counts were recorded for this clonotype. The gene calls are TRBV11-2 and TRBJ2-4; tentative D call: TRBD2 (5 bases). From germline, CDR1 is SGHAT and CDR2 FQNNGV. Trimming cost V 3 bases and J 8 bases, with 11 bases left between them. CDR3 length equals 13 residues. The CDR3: CASSFRGPDIQYF. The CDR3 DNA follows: TGTGCCAGCAGCTTCAGAGGGCCGGACATTCAGTACTTC.